This passage covers 20 T cell receptor beta chains from one sample sequenced in a study of T-cell reconstitution after alpha-beta-depleted transplantation in children. Library preparation (for TCRbeta) was performed with unique molecular identifiers. TCRdb reprocessed the PCR reads via MiXCR and lists one record per CDR3 protein. The sample holds approximately 130,000 distinct CDR3 sequences, roughly 9.7% seen once. The specimen was PBMCs, mostly from graft donor cells, collected 180 days after TCRalphabeta/CD19-depleted stem cell transplant. The receptors stem from a girl less than two years old who had a stem cell transplant for combined immunodeficiency, so the T cells may come from the graft donor.

This clonotype was detected only a few times. J is TRBJ2-3 and V is TRBV27; 7 nucleotides match TRBD2. Germline trimming cut 7 bases from V and 4 bases from J; bases unmatched to any gene: 2. CDR3 length: 12 residues. In germline, CDR1 is MNHEY, CDR2 SMNVEV (reference sequence). CDR3 in amino acids: CASKAGADTQYF. CDR3 bases: TGTGCCAGCAAGGCGGGAGCAGATACGCAGTATTTT.

This clonotype was picked up a small number of times. This chain uses TRBV20-1 with TRBJ2-7, with a possible D match to TRBD1 (6 bases). Between the trimmed V and J ends, which lost 3 bases and 2 bases, there was a span of 17 bases. The CDR3 is 15 residues long. Germline CDR1 reads DFQATT; CDR2 reads SNEGSKA (reference sequence). Here the CDR3 reads CSASSAQGSTYEQYF. Here the CDR3 DNA reads TGCAGTGCTAGCTCCGCTCAGGGGAGCACCTACGAGCAGTACTTC.

The table lists this clonotype with a few counts. The chain combines TRBV12-3 or TRBV12-4 with TRBJ2-2, with D unresolved. The CDR3 spans 17 residues. Trimming cost V 0 bases and J 4 bases, with 15 bases left between them. Here the CDR3 DNA reads TGTGCCAGCAGTTTAGCGTCCACCCTGATGAGCACCGGGGAGCTGTTTTTT. Its protein product is CASSLASTLMSTGELFF.

The gene calls are TRBV28 and TRBJ2-7, with a tentative D call TRBD1 (5 bases). Trimming removed 2 bases from V and 0 bases from J, with 8 bases in between. The CDR3 contains 14 residues. Germline assignment: CDR1 MDHEN and CDR2 SYDVKM. The CDR3 loop is CASSLNGHSYEQYF. The CDR3 DNA follows: TGTGCCAGCAGTTTAAACGGACACTCCTACGAGCAGTACTTC.

The genes are TRBV5-1 and TRBJ2-7; D is ambiguous. The length of the CDR3 is 14 residues. The germline V gene encodes CDR1 SGHRS and CDR2 YFSETQ. Trimming removed 1 base at V and 4 bases at J, with 12 bases between. The CDR3 DNA is TGCGCCAGCAGCTTGCTTCCTAACCAATACGAGCAGTACTTC. Translation gives CASSLLPNQYEQYF.

This clonotype occurred a few times. This chain uses TRBV11-2 with TRBJ2-7; maybe TRBD2 (6 bases). Germline V gives CDR1 SGHAT, CDR2 FQNNGV. There are 14 residues in the CDR3. Deletions cut 5 bases from V and 3 bases from J, with 14 bases between. As DNA, the CDR3 is TGTGCCAGCAGCACACCGGGACTTAACTACGAGCAGTACTTC. Translated, it gives CASSTPGLNYEQYF.

The V and J genes are TRBV7-2 and TRBJ2-5; TRBD2 matches at 12 bases. The ends lost 1 base at V and 7 bases at J; junction bases unmatched: 10. CDR1 is SGHTA, CDR2 FQGNSA, per germline. The CDR3 covers 17 residues. CDR3 bases: TGTGCCAGCAGCTTAGTACCGACTAGCGGGAGAAAGGGGACCCAGTACTTC. This gives the protein CASSLVPTSGRKGTQYF.

This clonotype was counted only a few times. The rearrangement links TRBV20-1 to TRBJ2-7, with no clear D. CDR1 is DFQATT, CDR2 SNEGSKA, per germline (reference sequence). The CDR3 extends over 11 amino acids. Trimming took off 6 bases at V and 2 bases at J, with 8 bases between the two ends. The CDR3: CSAPIAYEQYF. The CDR3 nucleotides are TGCAGTGCCCCGATAGCCTACGAGCAGTACTTC.

V and J are TRBV28 and TRBJ2-6, with D possibly being TRBD1 (6 bases). Trimming took 6 bases from V and 0 from J, leaving 15 bases between them. This CDR3 is built from 17 residues. Per the germline V gene, CDR1 is MDHEN and CDR2 is SYDVKM. The CDR3 is CASRTTGLLSGANVLTF. The CDR3 region has the DNA TGTGCCAGCAGAACTACAGGGCTTCTCTCTGGGGCCAACGTCCTGACTTTC. Full variable domain (missing parts from reference TRBV28 and TRBJ2-6): DVKVTQSSRYLVKRTGEKVFLECVQDMDHENMFWYRQDPGLGLRLIYFSYDVKMKEKGDIPEGYSVSREKKERFSLILESASTNQTSMYLCASRTTGLLSGANVLTFGAGSRLTVL.

This clonotype was picked up a small number of times. This chain joins TRBV5-1 and TRBJ2-2; TRBD2 matches at 10 bases. This CDR3 is 15 amino acids long. Germline CDR1 reads SGHRS; CDR2 reads YFSETQ. V gave up 0 bases and J gave up 6 bases; unmatched junction bases: 2. The CDR3 here is CASSLELAGAGELFF. For the CDR3, the DNA is TGCGCCAGCAGCTTGGAGCTAGCGGGGGCCGGGGAGCTGTTTTTT.

This clonotype was counted many times. The rearrangement uses TRBV6-1 and TRBJ2-4; D unresolved. This CDR3 is built from 13 residues. Trimming pared 7 bases from V and 5 bases from J, leaving 12 bases between. Per germline, CDR1 MNHNS and CDR2 SASEGT. The CDR3 spells CASKYPGQNIQYF. Written as DNA, the CDR3 is TGTGCCAGCAAATATCCGGGTCAAAACATTCAGTACTTC.

On this clonotype itself: This may be a read error, as it is one base from a much larger clone. The chain uses TRBV6-5 and TRBJ1-4; D gene unclear. The CDR3 contains 13 residues. CDR1 and CDR2 from the germline V gene are MNHEY and SVGAGI. In nucleotides, the CDR3 is TGTGCCACCAGTTCGGCCCGTAATGAAAAACTGTTTTTT. It is translated as CATSSARNEKLFF.

This clonotype was seen ten or more times. This rearrangement joins TRBV20-1 to TRBJ1-2; 8 nucleotides align to TRBD1. The CDR3 totals 14 residues. V gave up 0 bases and J gave up 5 bases; unmatched junction bases: 5. Germline CDR1 is DFQATT and CDR2 is SNEGSKA (reference sequence). The CDR3 sequence: CSARDWTGLYGYTF. The CDR3 DNA is TGCAGTGCTAGAGACTGGACAGGGTTATATGGCTACACCTTC.

This rearrangement joins TRBV29-1 to TRBJ2-4; possibly TRBD1 or TRBD2 for D (6 bases each). The CDR3 runs 13 residues. Germline CDR1 is SQVTM and CDR2 is ANQGSEA. V was clipped by 6 bases and J by 0 bases, with 9 bases between them. The CDR3 sequence is CSVGGLAKNIQYF. The CDR3 bases are TGCAGCGTGGGGGGCCTAGCCAAAAACATTCAGTACTTC.

This clonotype was counted a few times. The V and J genes are TRBV20-1 and TRBJ2-5; D possibly uses TRBD1 or TRBD2 (5 bases each). CDR1 is DFQATT and CDR2 is SNEGSKA in the germline V gene (reference sequence). V was cut by 5 bases and J by 5 bases, with 15 bases left in between. The length of the CDR3 is 13 residues. Here the CDR3 reads CSALGASRETQYF. CDR3 nucleotide sequence: TGCAGTGCTCTCGGGGCCTCCCGGGAGACCCAGTACTTC.

This chain joins TRBV27 and TRBJ1-5, with TRBD1 matching over 8 bases. V was clipped by 2 bases and J by 9 bases; unmatched bases: 6. Per the germline V gene, CDR1 is MNHEY and CDR2 is SMNVEV (reference sequence). The CDR3 length is 14 residues. The CDR3 protein is CASSLGTGHRPQHF. In DNA form, the CDR3 reads TGTGCCAGCAGTTTAGGGACAGGCCATCGGCCCCAGCATTTT.

This clonotype was counted many times. The V call is TRBV10-3, the J call TRBJ2-5; the D gene is possibly TRBD2 (5 bases). V lost 2 bases to trimming and J lost 4 bases, with 11 bases between them. The CDR3 is 14 amino acids. Germline V gene sequence: CDR1 ENHRY, CDR2 SYGVKD. The CDR3 nucleotides read TGTGCCATCAGTGAGCGGGGTCACTCAGAGACCCAGTACTTC. Protein product: CAISERGHSETQYF.

This clonotype was seen more than once but under ten times. The chain recombines TRBV5-1 with TRBJ1-4, with 8 nucleotides matching TRBD1. The CDR3 is 15 residues long. Germline V CDR1 and CDR2: SGHRS, YFSETQ. V gave up 3 bases and J gave up 5 bases; unmatched junction bases: 6. The CDR3 here is CASSYRQGLNEKLFF. The DNA for the CDR3 is TGCGCCAGCAGCTACCGACAGGGGTTAAATGAAAAACTGTTTTTT.

The chain uses TRBV6-1 and TRBJ2-7; D not certain. The CDR3 has 12 residues. Trimming removed 7 bases at V and 0 bases at J, with 7 bases between. Germline assignment: CDR1 MNHNS and CDR2 SASEGT. Written as DNA, the CDR3 is TGTGCCAGCACCCAAGGCTCCTACGAGCAGTACTTC. Translated, it gives CASTQGSYEQYF.

There are many counts of this clonotype. The chain has TRBV20-1 and TRBJ2-7; weak D call: TRBD1 (5 bases). Germline CDR1 DFQATT, CDR2 SNEGSKA (reference sequence). This CDR3 has 12 amino acids. Trimming pared 3 bases from V and 4 bases from J, leaving 10 bases between. CDR3 protein: CSARGPGYEQYF. For the CDR3, the DNA is TGCAGTGCTAGGGGGCCTGGGTACGAGCAGTACTTC.